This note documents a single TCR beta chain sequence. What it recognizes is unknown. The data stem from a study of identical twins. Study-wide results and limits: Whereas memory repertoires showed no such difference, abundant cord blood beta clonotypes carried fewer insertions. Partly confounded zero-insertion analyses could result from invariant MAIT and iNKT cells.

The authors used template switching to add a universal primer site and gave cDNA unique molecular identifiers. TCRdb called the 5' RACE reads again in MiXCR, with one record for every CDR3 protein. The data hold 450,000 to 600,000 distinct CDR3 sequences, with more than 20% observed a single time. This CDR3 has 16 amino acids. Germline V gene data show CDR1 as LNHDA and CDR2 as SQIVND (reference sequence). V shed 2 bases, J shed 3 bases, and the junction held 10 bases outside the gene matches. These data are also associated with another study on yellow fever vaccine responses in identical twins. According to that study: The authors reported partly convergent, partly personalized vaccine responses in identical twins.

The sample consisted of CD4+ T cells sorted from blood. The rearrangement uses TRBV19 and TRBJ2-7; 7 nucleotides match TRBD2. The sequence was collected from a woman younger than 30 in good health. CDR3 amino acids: CASSIRPGGLNYEQYF. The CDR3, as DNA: TGTGCCAGTAGTATACGCCCGGGGGGACTCAACTACGAGCAGTACTTC.